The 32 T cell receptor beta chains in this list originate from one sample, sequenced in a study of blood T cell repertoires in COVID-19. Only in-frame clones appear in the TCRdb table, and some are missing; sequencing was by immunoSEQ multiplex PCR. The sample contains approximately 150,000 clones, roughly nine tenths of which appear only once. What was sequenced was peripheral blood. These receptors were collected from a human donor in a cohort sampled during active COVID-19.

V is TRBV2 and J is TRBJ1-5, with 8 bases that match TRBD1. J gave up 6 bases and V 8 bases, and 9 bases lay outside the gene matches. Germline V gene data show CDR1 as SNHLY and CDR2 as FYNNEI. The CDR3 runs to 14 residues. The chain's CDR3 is CASGMQGAGQPQHF. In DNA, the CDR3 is TGTGCCAGCGGGATGCAGGGGGCAGGTCAGCCCCAGCATTTT.

The CDR3 loop is CASSPAGNTGELFF. The CDR3 nucleotides read TGTGCCAGCAGCCCGGCGGGGAACACCGGGGAGCTGTTTTTT. The V and J genes are TRBV5-4 and TRBJ2-2, with D tentatively TRBD2 (5 bases). In germline, CDR1 is SGHNT, CDR2 YYREEE (reference sequence). The CDR3 is 14 residues long. Trimming took off 4 bases at V and 1 base at J, with 8 bases between the two ends.

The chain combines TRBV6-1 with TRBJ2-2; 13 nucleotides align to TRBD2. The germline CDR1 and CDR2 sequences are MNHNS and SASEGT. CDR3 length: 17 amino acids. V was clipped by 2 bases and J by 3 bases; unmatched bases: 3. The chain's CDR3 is CASSEWTSGGHTGELFF. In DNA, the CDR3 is TGTGCCAGCAGTGAATGGACTAGCGGGGGACACACCGGGGAGCTGTTTTTT.

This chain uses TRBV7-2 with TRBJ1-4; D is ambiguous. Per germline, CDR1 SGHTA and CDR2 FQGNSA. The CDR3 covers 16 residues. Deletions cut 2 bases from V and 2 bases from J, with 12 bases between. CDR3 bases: TGTGCCAGCAGCTTAACAACGGGTGGGACTAATGAAAAACTGTTTTTT. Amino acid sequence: CASSLTTGGTNEKLFF.

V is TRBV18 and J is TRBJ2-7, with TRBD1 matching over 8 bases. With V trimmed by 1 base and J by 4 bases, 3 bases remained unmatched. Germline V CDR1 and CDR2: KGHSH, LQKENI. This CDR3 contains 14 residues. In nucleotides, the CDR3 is TGTGCCAGCTCACCACTGGACAGGGAGTACGAGCAGTACTTC. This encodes CASSPLDREYEQYF.

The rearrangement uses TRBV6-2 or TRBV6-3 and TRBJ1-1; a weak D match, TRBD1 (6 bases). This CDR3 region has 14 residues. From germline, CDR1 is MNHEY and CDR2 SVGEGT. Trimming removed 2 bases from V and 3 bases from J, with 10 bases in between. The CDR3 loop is CASSYAHRDTEAFF. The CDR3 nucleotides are TGTGCCAGCAGTTACGCGCACAGGGACACTGAAGCTTTCTTT.

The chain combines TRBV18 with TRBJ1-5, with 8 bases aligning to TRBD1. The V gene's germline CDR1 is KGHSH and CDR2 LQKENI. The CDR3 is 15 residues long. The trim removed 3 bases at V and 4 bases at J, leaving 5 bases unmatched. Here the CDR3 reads CASSPGTGGNQPQHF. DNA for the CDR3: TGTGCCAGCTCACCGGGGACAGGAGGGAATCAGCCCCAGCATTTT.

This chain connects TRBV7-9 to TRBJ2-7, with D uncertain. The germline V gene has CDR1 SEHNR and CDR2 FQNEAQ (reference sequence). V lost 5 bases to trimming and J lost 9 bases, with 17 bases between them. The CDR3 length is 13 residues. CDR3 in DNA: TGTGCCAGCAGCCACCCGGTGGCGCCGGGGCAGTACTTC. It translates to CASSHPVAPGQYF.

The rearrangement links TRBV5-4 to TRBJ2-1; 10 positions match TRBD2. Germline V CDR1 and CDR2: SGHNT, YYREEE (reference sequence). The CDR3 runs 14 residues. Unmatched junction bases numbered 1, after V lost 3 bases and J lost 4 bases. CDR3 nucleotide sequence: TGTGCCAGCAGCTATAGCGGGGGGTACAATGAGCAGTTCTTC. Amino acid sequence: CASSYSGGYNEQFF.

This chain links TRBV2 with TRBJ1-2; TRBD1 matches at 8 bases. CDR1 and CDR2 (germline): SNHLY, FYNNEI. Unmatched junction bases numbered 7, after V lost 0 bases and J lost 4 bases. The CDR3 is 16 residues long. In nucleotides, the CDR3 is TGTGCCAGCAGTGAAGCCTCGACAGGGGTAATCTATGGCTACACCTTC. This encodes CASSEASTGVIYGYTF.

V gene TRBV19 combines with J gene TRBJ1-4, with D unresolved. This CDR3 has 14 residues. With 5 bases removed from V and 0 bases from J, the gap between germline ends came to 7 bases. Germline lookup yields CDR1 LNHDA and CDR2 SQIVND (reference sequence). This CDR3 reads CASSQFSTNEKLFF. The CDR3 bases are TGTGCCAGTAGTCAATTTTCAACTAATGAAAAACTGTTTTTT.

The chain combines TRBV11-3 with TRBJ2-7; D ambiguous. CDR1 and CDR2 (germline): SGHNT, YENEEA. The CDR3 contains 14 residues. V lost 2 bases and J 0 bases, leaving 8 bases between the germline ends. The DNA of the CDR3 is TGTGCCAGCAGCTTACGAGGAGACTCCTACGAGCAGTACTTC. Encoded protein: CASSLRGDSYEQYF.

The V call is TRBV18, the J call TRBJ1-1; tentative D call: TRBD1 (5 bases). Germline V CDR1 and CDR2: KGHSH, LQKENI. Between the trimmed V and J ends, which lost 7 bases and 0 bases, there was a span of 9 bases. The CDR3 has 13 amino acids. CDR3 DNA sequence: TGTGCCAGCTTACAGACAGTGAACACTGAAGCTTTCTTT. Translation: CASLQTVNTEAFF.

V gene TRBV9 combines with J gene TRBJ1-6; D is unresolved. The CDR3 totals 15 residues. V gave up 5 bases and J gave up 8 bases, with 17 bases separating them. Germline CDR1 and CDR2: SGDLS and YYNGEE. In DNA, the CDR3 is TGTGCCAGCAGAGCGGACCTTGGACCAGATTCACCCCTCCACTTT. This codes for CASRADLGPDSPLHF.

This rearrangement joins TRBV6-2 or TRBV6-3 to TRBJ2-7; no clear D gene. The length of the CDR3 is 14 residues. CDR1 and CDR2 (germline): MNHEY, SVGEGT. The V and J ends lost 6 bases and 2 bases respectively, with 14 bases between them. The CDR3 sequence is CASSLDWKTYEQYF. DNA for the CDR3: TGTGCCAGCAGCCTCGACTGGAAAACCTACGAGCAGTACTTC.

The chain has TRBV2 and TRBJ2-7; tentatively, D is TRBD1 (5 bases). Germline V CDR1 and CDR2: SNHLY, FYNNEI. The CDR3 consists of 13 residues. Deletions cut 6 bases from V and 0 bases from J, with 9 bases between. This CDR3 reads CASSSRVSYEQYF. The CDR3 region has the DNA TGTGCCAGCAGCTCCAGGGTCTCCTACGAGCAGTACTTC.

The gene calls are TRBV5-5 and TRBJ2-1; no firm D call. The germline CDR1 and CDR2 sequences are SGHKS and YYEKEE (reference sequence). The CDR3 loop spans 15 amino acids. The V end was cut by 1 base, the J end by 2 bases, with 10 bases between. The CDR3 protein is CASSLSSEPYNEQFF. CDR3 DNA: TGTGCCAGCAGCTTGTCAAGCGAGCCCTACAATGAGCAGTTCTTC.

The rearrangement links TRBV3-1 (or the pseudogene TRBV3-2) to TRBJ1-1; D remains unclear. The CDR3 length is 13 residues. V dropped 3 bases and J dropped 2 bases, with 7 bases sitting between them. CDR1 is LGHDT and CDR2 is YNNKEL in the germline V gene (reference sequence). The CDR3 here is CASSQSLNTEAFF. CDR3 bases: TGTGCCAGCAGCCAGTCTCTTAACACTGAAGCTTTCTTT.

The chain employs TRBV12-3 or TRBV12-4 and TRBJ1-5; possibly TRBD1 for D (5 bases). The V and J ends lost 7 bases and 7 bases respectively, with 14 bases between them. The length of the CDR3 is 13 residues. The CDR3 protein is CASTPGGYQPQHF. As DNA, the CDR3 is TGTGCCAGCACTCCGGGGGGTTACCAGCCCCAGCATTTT.

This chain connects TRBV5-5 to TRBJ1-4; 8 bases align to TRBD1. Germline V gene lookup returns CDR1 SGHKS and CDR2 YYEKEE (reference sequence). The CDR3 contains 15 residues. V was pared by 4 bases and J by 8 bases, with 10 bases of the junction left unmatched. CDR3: CASSTGQGGSEKLFF. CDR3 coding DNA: TGTGCCAGCAGCACCGGACAGGGCGGAAGCGAAAAACTGTTTTTT.

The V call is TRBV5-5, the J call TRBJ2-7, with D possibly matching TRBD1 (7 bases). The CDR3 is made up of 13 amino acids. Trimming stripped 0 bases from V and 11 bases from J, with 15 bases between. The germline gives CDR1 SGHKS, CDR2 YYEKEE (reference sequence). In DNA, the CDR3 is TGTGCCAGCAGCTTGGGACTAGGGCAGGGGGAGTACTTC. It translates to CASSLGLGQGEYF.

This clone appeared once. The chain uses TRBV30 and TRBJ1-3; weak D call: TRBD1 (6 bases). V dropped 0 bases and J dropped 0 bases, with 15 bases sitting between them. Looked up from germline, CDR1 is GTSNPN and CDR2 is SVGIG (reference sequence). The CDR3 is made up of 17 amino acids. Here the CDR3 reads CAWSVPSGTTSGNTIYF. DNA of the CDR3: TGTGCCTGGAGTGTACCGTCCGGGACAACCTCTGGAAACACCATATATTTT.

For the CDR3, the DNA is TGTGCCAGCAGAGTAGGACTAGCGGGGGGCCGATCCCTCACAGATACGCAGTATTTT. Translating gives CASRVGLAGGRSLTDTQYF. The V and J genes are TRBV5-4 and TRBJ2-3; 14 nucleotides align to TRBD2. Trimming at V came to 5 bases and at J to 2 bases, leaving 13 bases not matched to a gene. This CDR3 contains 19 residues. The germline V gene has CDR1 SGHNT and CDR2 YYREEE (reference sequence).

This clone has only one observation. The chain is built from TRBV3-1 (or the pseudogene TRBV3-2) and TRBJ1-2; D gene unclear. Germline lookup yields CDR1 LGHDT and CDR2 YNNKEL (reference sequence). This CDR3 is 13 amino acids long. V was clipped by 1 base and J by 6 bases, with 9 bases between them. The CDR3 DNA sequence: TGTGCCAGCAGCCAAGGAGAGGGTCATGGCTACACCTTC. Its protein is CASSQGEGHGYTF.

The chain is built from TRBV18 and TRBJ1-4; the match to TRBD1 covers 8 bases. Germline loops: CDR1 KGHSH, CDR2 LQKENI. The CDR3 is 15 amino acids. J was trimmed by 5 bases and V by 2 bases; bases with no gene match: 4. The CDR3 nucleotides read TGTGCCAGCTCACCATCAGGGGGCTTAAATGAAAAACTGTTTTTT. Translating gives CASSPSGGLNEKLFF. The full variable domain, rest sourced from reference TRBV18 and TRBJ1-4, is NAGVMQNPRHLVRRRGQEARLRCSPMKGHSHVYWYRQLPEEGLKFMVYLQKENIIDESGMPKERFSAEFPKEGPSILRIQQVVRGDSAAYFCASSPSGGLNEKLFFGSGTQLSVL.

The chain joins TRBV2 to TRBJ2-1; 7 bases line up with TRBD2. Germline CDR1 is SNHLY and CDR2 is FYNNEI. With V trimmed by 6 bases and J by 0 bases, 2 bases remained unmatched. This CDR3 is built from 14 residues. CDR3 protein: CASSWTSSYNEQFF. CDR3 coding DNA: TGTGCCAGCAGCTGGACTAGCTCCTACAATGAGCAGTTCTTC.

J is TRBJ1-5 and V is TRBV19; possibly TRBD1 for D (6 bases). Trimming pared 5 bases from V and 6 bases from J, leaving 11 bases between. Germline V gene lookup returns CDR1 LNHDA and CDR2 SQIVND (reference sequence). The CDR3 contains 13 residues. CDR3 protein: CASSLQGLQPQHF. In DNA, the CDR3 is TGTGCCAGTAGTTTACAGGGCCTTCAGCCCCAGCATTTT.

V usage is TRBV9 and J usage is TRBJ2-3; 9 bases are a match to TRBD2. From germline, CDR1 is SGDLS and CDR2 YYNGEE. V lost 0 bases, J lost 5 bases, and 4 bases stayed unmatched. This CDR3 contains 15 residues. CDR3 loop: CASSVGSGGGDTQYF. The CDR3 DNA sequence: TGTGCCAGCAGCGTAGGTAGCGGGGGTGGAGATACGCAGTATTTT.

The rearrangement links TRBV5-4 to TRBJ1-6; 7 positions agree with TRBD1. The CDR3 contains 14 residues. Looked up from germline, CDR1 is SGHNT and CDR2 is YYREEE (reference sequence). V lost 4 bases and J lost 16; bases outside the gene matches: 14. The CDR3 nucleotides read TGTGCCAGCAGCCCTAACAGGGACAGCCAGGTACTCCACTTT. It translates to CASSPNRDSQVLHF.

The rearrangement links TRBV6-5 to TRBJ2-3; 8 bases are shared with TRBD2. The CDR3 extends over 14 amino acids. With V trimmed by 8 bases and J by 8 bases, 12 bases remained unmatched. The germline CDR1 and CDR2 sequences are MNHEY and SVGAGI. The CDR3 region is CASYLLAARGTQYF. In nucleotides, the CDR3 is TGTGCCAGCTACTTACTAGCGGCTCGGGGTACGCAGTATTTT.

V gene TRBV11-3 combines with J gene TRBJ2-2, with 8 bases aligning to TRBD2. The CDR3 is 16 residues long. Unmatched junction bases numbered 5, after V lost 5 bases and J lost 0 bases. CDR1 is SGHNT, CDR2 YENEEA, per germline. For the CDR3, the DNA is TGTGCCAGCAGCCCCCGGGGGGGGGCGAACACCGGGGAGCTGTTTTTT. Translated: CASSPRGGANTGELFF.

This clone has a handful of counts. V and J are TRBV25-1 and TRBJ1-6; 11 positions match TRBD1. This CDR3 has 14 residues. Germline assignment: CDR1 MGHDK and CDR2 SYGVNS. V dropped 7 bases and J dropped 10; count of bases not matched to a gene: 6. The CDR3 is CASTGTGGGSPLHF. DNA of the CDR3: TGTGCCAGCACGGGGACAGGGGGTGGGTCACCCCTCCACTTT.